The 10 T cell receptor beta chains below were found in one sample sequenced in a study of TIL therapy for anti-PD-1-resistant metastatic lung cancer. The time point was: pre-treatment sample, taken before nivolumab and TIL therapy. Sequencing used immunoSEQ v3. The protocol was immunoSEQ multiplex PCR, while the TCRdb copy is restricted to in-frame clones and leaves out a portion. This sample has about 50,000 clones; 80% to 90% occur once, and the top ten carry 4% to 6%. The specimen comprised blood, sampled at baseline. The source is a person aged 30 to 80 with non-small cell lung cancer.

The gene calls are TRBV11-1 and TRBJ2-7, with no clear D. This CDR3 has 12 amino acids. V was pared by 5 bases and J by 4 bases, with 9 bases between. Germline CDR1 is SGHAT and CDR2 is FQDESV (reference sequence). The chain's CDR3 is CASSPGRYEQYF. The CDR3 region has the DNA TGTGCCAGCAGCCCGGGCCGTTACGAGCAGTACTTC.

A few counts support this clone. This chain uses TRBV5-1 with TRBJ1-1; 7 nucleotides align to TRBD1. The J segment lost 0 bases and the V segment lost 0 bases, leaving 5 bases of the junction unmatched. Germline V lookup: CDR1 SGHRS, CDR2 YFSETQ. The CDR3 runs 16 residues. CDR3 in amino acids: CASSLGQGGMNTEAFF. The DNA of the CDR3 is TGCGCCAGCAGCTTGGGCCAGGGGGGAATGAACACTGAAGCTTTCTTT. Combining the CDR3 with reference TRBV5-1 and TRBJ1-1 gives the whole variable domain KAGVTQTPRYLIKTRGQQVTLSCSPISGHRSVSWYQQTPGQGLQFLFEYFSETQRNKGNFPGRFSGRQFSNSRSEMNVSTLELGDSALYLCASSLGQGGMNTEAFFGQGTRLTVV.

The rearrangement links TRBV7-3 to TRBJ1-1; D unclear. The CDR3 is made up of 13 amino acids. Per the germline V gene, CDR1 is SGHTA and CDR2 is FQGTGA. Trimming took off 5 bases at V and 6 bases at J, with 13 bases between the two ends. The CDR3 here is CASSPEGTPEAFF. DNA for the CDR3: TGTGCCAGCAGCCCGGAGGGTACCCCTGAAGCTTTCTTT.

This clone was detected only once. V and J are TRBV10-2 and TRBJ1-5; D remains unclear. Trimming stripped 3 bases from V and 0 bases from J, with 6 bases between. Germline V gene sequence: CDR1 WSHSY, CDR2 SAAADI. The CDR3 is made up of 14 amino acids. The CDR3 nucleotides are TGCGCCAGCAGTGATTCCCATAGCAATCAGCCCCAGCATTTT. Amino acid sequence: CASSDSHSNQPQHF.

This clone was seen more than once but under ten times. This chain joins TRBV11-2 and TRBJ1-3, with D tentatively TRBD1 (5 bases). Per the germline V gene, CDR1 is SGHAT and CDR2 is FQNNGV. This CDR3 has 14 amino acids. The V end was cut by 1 base, the J end by 4 bases, with 8 bases between. The CDR3 is CASSLAGLGNTIYF. In DNA form, the CDR3 reads TGTGCCAGCAGCTTAGCAGGGTTGGGAAACACCATATATTTT.

The chain couples TRBV28 to TRBJ2-7; possibly TRBD2 for D (5 bases). V lost 5 bases and J lost 3, with 14 bases in between. This CDR3 has 14 residues. Germline CDR1 is MDHEN and CDR2 is SYDVKM. CDR3 nucleotide sequence: TGTGCCAGCAGTCCCGGAACGGGATACTACGAGCAGTACTTC. Protein sequence: CASSPGTGYYEQYF.

The V and J genes are TRBV10-2 and TRBJ2-7, with 13 bases aligning to TRBD2. Germline V gene data show CDR1 as WSHSY and CDR2 as SAAADI. The CDR3 is 16 residues long. Trimming took 7 bases from V and 4 from J; bases not matched to a gene: 10. The CDR3 bases are TGCGCCAGCACACCACTACTAGCGGGAGGGCCTTACGAGCAGTACTTC. Its translation: CASTPLLAGGPYEQYF.

The V and J genes are TRBV18 and TRBJ2-7, with 8 bases fitting TRBD1. The CDR3 sequence is 13 residues long. The ends lost 6 bases at V and 1 base at J; junction bases unmatched: 2. Germline-derived CDR1 and CDR2 are KGHSH and LQKENI. The CDR3, as DNA: TGTGCCAGCTCCCGGACAGGGTCCTACGAGCAGTACTTC. Protein sequence: CASSRTGSYEQYF.

This chain connects TRBV28 to TRBJ2-5; TRBD1 matches 8 bases. The CDR3 has 15 residues. The junction had 6 bases not matched to a gene; V was cut back by 6 bases and J by 0 bases. Germline CDR1 reads MDHEN; CDR2 reads SYDVKM. CDR3 nucleotides: TGTGCCAGCAGCGACGGACAGGGATACCAAGAGACCCAGTACTTC. Encoded protein: CASSDGQGYQETQYF.

V and J are TRBV10-2 and TRBJ1-6; D may be TRBD1 (6 bases). CDR1 is WSHSY and CDR2 is SAAADI in the germline V gene. CDR3 length: 13 amino acids. Trimming removed 4 bases at V and 5 bases at J, with 6 bases between. As DNA, the CDR3 is TGCGCCAGCAGTGGGGACAATAATTCACCCCTCCACTTT. Protein: CASSGDNNSPLHF.